These T cell receptor beta chains were read from a single sample in a study of cytomegalovirus exposure and HLA in healthy donors. TCRdb's table, derived via immunoSEQ multiplex PCR, lists solely in-frame clones and lacks some. The repertoire consists of tens of thousands of clones, with about 88% occurring once and the leading ten covering roughly 15%. Input material: PBMCs. These receptors were taken from a woman in her late teens or twenties in good health and CMV-seronegative. Both conserved end residues are part of each CDR3. A D gene is named only where the DNA matches it firmly. Rows may omit the clone size; those that give it use once, few, many or a size class.

len: 15; d_gene: TRBD1; v_gene: TRBV19; abundance: NA; j_gene: TRBJ1-6; CDR3nt: TGTGCCAGTAGGCCTAGGACAGGGCCGGAATCACCCCTCCACTTT; CDR3aa: CASRPRTGPESPLHF
len: 15; d_gene: TRBD1; v_gene: TRBV5-1; abundance: NA; j_gene: TRBJ1-1; CDR3nt: TGCGCCAGCAGCTTCTACAGGGGCGAGAACACTGAAGCTTTCTTT; CDR3aa: CASSFYRGENTEAFF
len: 18; d_gene: NA; v_gene: TRBV5-1; abundance: NA; j_gene: TRBJ2-7; CDR3nt: TGCGCCAGCAGCTTGAGGGGGGGGACCTCCCAGGCCCACTACGAGCAGTACTTC; CDR3aa: CASSLRGGTSQAHYEQYF
len: 15; d_gene: TRBD2; v_gene: TRBV18; abundance: few; j_gene: TRBJ2-7; CDR3nt: TGTGCCAGCTCACCCCAGAATAGCGGGAGTTACGAGCAGTACTTC; CDR3aa: CASSPQNSGSYEQYF
len: 15; d_gene: TRBD2; v_gene: TRBV5-1; abundance: NA; j_gene: TRBJ2-7; CDR3nt: TGCGCCAGCTGCCGGACTAGCGGGAGCCTGGACGAGCAGTACTTC; CDR3aa: CASCRTSGSLDEQYF
len: 12; d_gene: NA; v_gene: TRBV6-6; abundance: NA; j_gene: TRBJ1-1; CDR3nt: TGTGCCAGCAGTTACGGGGGGACTGAAGCTTTCTTT; CDR3aa: CASSYGGTEAFF
len: 15; d_gene: NA; v_gene: TRBV7-9; abundance: NA; j_gene: TRBJ2-5; CDR3nt: TGTGCCAGCGCAAGTACCGGAGCTAGGGGGATAACCCAGTACTTC; CDR3aa: CASASTGARGITQYF
len: 11; d_gene: NA; v_gene: TRBV10-3; abundance: NA; j_gene: TRBJ2-7; CDR3nt: TGTGCCATCAGTGAGACATACGAGCAGTACTTC; CDR3aa: CAISETYEQYF
len: 16; d_gene: NA; v_gene: TRBV5-5; abundance: NA; j_gene: TRBJ1-3; CDR3nt: TGTGCCAGCAGCTCCCTGTCGGGGAGTTCTGGAAACACCATATATTTT; CDR3aa: CASSSLSGSSGNTIYF
len: 14; d_gene: NA; v_gene: TRBV2; abundance: NA; j_gene: TRBJ2-5; CDR3nt: TGTGCCAGCAGTGACAGGGAATTGGTAGAGACCCAGTACTTC; CDR3aa: CASSDRELVETQYF
len: 17; d_gene: TRBD2; v_gene: TRBV4-1; abundance: NA; j_gene: TRBJ2-1; CDR3nt: TGCGCCAGCAGCCAAACTAGCGGGACCAGCTCCTACAATGAGCAGTTCTTC; CDR3aa: CASSQTSGTSSYNEQFF
len: 16; d_gene: TRBD2; v_gene: TRBV6-6; abundance: NA; j_gene: TRBJ2-7; CDR3nt: TGTGCCAGCAGACCACCCGGGGGTAGCGGGACCTACGAGCAGTACTTC; CDR3aa: CASRPPGGSGTYEQYF